These 6 T cell receptor beta chains originate from one sample sequenced in a study of technical replicates of blood from a few donors. Data came from immunoSEQ multiplex PCR; TCRdb stores just in-frame clones and leaves some out. The sample lists about 94,000 clones; about 96% were seen once. Sequenced material: T cells isolated from PBMCs. The origin of the receptors is a human donor in good health.

V and J are TRBV7-3 and TRBJ2-1, with D uncertain. The CDR3 has 15 amino acids. Germline-derived CDR1 and CDR2 are SGHTA and FQGTGA. The V gene lost 3 bases and the J gene lost 2 bases, with 11 bases spanning the gap. The CDR3 DNA sequence: TGTGCCAGCAGCTTTCCCGGTCTTGCCTACAATGAGCAGTTCTTC. Amino acids: CASSFPGLAYNEQFF.

The chain joins TRBV11-2 to TRBJ2-7; tentatively, D is TRBD1 (7 bases). Trimming cost V 1 base and J 6 bases, with 13 bases left between them. Germline CDR1 SGHAT, CDR2 FQNNGV. The CDR3 has 14 amino acids. The CDR3 region has the DNA TGTGCCAGCAGCTTAGTTGGAGGGGGCGGCGAGCAGTACTTC. Encoded protein: CASSLVGGGGEQYF.

This rearrangement joins TRBV15 to TRBJ2-3; D unclear. The CDR3 length is 14 residues. Germline CDR1 LNHNV, CDR2 YYDKDF (reference sequence). V lost 2 bases to trimming and J lost 3 bases, with 9 bases between them. CDR3 sequence: CATSRTAETDTQYF. DNA for the CDR3: TGTGCCACCAGCAGAACGGCGGAGACAGATACGCAGTATTTT.

V gene TRBV6-1 combines with J gene TRBJ1-1; D is undetermined. This CDR3 comprises 13 residues. V was pared by 7 bases and J by 5 bases, with 14 bases between. Germline V gene sequence: CDR1 MNHNS, CDR2 SASEGT. The CDR3 sequence: CASMGGGSTEAFF. CDR3 DNA sequence: TGTGCCAGCATGGGAGGAGGGTCGACTGAAGCTTTCTTT.

This CDR3 reads CASTRGGNTEAFF. For the CDR3, the DNA is TGTGCCAGCACCCGGGGGGGTAACACTGAAGCTTTCTTT. The genes are TRBV25-1 and TRBJ1-1; D is possibly TRBD1 (5 bases). CDR3 length equals 13 residues. Trimming took 7 bases from V and 2 from J, leaving 11 bases between them. In germline, CDR1 is MGHDK, CDR2 SYGVNS.

The genes are TRBV7-9 and TRBJ1-5; D is undetermined. The CDR3 loop spans 16 amino acids. Trimming removed 5 bases from V and 4 bases from J, with 18 bases in between. The germline gives CDR1 SEHNR, CDR2 FQNEAQ (reference sequence). This CDR3 is CASSTDREVGNQPQHF. DNA for the CDR3: TGTGCCAGCAGCACGGATCGGGAGGTGGGGAATCAGCCCCAGCATTTT.